A selection of T cell receptor beta chains follows, all from one sample in a study of blood T cell repertoires in COVID-19. Data came from immunoSEQ multiplex PCR; TCRdb stores just in-frame clones and leaves some out. The data contain 100,000 to 120,000 clones, about 85% of them seen just once; the ten biggest clones take up roughly 5%. The specimen sequenced was peripheral blood. All receptors derive from a woman aged 60-75 years with COVID-19, enrolled during active disease. The conserved cysteine and the conserved F or W are not part of the CDR3 here. A clone size is listed for some rows: how often the clone was seen (once, few, many), or a class if it is expanded.

>TRBV5-1|-
ASSYGTAGNTDTQY
>TRBV25-1|-
ASSEFGGAWNYYGYT
>TRBV7-9|-
ASSLDRAETQY
>TRBV3-1/TRBV3-2|once
ASSQGTENSPLH
>TRBV10-2|-
ASSEGIAGGLAIGELF
>TRBV5-5|-
ASSLGPDSSGNTIY
>TRBV5-5|-
ASSLRQGDNEKLF
>TRBV28|-
ASSPPGTYYEQY
>TRBV7-8|-
ASSLVTGGAEKLF
>TRBV6-5|-
ASSSPGTGEY
>TRBV5-4|-
ASSLEQGAEVYT
>TRBV11-2|-
ASSLDPAGHRVQY
>TRBV5-6|-
ASSLGSNYGYT
>TRBV19|-
ASSIDHPTGGENTEAF